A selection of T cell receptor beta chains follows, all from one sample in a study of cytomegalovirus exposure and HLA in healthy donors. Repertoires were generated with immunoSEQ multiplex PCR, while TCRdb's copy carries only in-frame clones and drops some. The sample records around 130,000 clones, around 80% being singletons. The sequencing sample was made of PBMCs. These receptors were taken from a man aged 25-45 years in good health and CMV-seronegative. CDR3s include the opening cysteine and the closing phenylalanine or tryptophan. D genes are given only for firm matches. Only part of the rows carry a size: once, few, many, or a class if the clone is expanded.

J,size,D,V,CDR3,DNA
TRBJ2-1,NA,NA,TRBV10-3,CATARGAVTGEQFF,TGTGCCACTGCTCGCGGAGCTGTTACTGGTGAGCAGTTCTTC
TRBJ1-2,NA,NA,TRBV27,CASRKHGDYGYTF,TGTGCCAGCAGGAAACACGGGGACTATGGCTACACCTTC
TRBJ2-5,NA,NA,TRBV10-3,CAISEGDRDTIQETQYF,TGTGCCATCAGTGAGGGTGACCGGGACACCATCCAAGAGACCCAGTACTTC
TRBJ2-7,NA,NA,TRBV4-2,CASSRVKEAGYEQYF,TGTGCCAGCAGCCGTGTAAAAGAAGCCGGGTACGAGCAGTACTTC
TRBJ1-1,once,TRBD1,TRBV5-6,CASSAETGALDTEAFF,TGTGCCAGCAGCGCAGAAACAGGGGCCCTGGATACTGAAGCTTTCTTT
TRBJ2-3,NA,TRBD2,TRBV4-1,CASSQLTSGKMADTQYF,TGCGCCAGCAGCCAATTGACTAGCGGGAAGATGGCAGATACGCAGTATTTT
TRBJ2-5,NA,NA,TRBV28,CASTVSGTQETQYF,TGTGCCAGCACCGTGAGTGGTACCCAAGAGACCCAGTACTTC
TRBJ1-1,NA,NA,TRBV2,CASSGGRDTEAFF,TGTGCCAGCAGTGGTGGGAGGGACACTGAAGCTTTCTTT
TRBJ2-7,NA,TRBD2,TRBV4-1,CASSQLGLADYEQYF,TGCGCCAGCAGCCAGCTGGGACTAGCGGACTACGAGCAGTACTTC
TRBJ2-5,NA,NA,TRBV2,CAGQTDLYKGETQYF,TGTGCCGGTCAGACAGACCTGTATAAGGGAGAGACCCAGTACTTC
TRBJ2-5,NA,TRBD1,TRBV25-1,CASSEGTGQETQYF,TGTGCCAGCAGTGAAGGGACAGGGCAAGAGACCCAGTACTTC
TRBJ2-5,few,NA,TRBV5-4,CASSLEREETQYF,TGTGCCAGCAGCTTGGAGAGGGAAGAGACCCAGTACTTC
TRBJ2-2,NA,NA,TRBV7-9,CASSTGIVLSGELFF,TGTGCCAGCAGTACAGGGATAGTTTTGTCCGGGGAGCTGTTTTTT
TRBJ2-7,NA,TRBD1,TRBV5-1,CASSLPTGGGSYEQYF,TGCGCCAGCAGCTTGCCCACAGGGGGCGGTTCCTACGAGCAGTACTTC
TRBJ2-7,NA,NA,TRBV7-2,CASSLVRSQGLYEQYF,TGTGCCAGCAGCTTAGTCCGGTCTCAGGGCCTCTACGAGCAGTACTTC